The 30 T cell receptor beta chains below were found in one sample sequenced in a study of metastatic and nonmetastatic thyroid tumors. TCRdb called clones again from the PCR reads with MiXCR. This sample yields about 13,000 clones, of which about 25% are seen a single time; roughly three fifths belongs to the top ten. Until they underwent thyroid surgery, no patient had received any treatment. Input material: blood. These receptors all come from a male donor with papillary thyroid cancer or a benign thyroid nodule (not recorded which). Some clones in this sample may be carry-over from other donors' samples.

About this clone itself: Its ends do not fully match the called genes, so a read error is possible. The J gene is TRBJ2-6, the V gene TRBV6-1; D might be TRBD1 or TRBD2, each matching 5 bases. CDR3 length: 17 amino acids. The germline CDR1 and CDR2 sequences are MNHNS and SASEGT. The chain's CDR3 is CASSNPGTPSGANVLTF. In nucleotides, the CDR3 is TGTGCCAGCAGTAATCCCGGGACCCCCTCTGGGGCCAATGTCCTGACTTTC.

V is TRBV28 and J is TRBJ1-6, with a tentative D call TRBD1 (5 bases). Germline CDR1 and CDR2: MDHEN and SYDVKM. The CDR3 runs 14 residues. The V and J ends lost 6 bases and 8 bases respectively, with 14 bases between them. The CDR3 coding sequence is TGTGCCAGCAGCCCCGGGGCGGATCATTCACCCCTCCACTTT. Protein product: CASSPGADHSPLHF.

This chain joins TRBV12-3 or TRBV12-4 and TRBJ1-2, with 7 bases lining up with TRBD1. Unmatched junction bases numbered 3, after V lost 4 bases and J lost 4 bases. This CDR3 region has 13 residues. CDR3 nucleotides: TGTGCCAGCAGTTCGACAGGGACCTATGGCTACACCTTC. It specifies CASSSTGTYGYTF.

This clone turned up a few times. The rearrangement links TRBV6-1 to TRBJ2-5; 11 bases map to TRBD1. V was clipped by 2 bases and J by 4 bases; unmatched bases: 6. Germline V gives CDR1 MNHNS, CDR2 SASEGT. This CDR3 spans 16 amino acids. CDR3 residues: CASSELSGTGGETQYF. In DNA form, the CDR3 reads TGTGCCAGCAGTGAACTTAGCGGGACAGGGGGAGAGACCCAGTACTTC.

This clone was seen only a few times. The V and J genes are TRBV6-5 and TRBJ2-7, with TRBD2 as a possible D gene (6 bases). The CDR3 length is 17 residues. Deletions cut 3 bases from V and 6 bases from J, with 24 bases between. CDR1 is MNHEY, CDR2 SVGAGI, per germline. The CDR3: CASSYLVSSGPRVEQYF. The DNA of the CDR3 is TGTGCCAGCAGTTATTTAGTCTCCAGCGGGCCGAGGGTCGAGCAGTACTTC.

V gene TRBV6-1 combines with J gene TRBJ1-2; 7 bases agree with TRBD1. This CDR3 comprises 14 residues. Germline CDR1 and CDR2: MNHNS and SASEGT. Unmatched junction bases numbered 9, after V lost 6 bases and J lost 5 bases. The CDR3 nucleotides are TGTGCCAGCAGGCCGCAGGGGGGCCAATATGGCTACACCTTC. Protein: CASRPQGGQYGYTF.

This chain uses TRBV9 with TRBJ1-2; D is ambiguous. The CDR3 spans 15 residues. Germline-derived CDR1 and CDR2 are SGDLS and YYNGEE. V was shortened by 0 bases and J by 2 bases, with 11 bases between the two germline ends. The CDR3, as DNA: TGTGCCAGCAGCGTAGGGAGGGTGGGGAACTATGGCTACACCTTC. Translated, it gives CASSVGRVGNYGYTF.

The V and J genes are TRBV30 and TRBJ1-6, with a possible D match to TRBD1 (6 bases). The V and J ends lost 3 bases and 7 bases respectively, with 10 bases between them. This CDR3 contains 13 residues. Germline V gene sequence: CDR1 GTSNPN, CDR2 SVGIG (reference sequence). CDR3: CAWRQGWNSPLHF. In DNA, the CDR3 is TGTGCCTGGAGACAGGGATGGAATTCACCCCTCCACTTT.

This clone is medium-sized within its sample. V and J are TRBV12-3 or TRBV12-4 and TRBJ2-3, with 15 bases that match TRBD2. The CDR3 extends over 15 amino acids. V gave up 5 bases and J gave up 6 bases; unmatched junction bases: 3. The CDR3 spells CASSPGTSGRDTQYF. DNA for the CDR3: TGTGCCAGCAGTCCCGGGACTAGCGGGAGGGATACGCAGTATTTT.

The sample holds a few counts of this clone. The DNA of the CDR3 is TGTGCCAGCAGTGCCCAAGGACAGGGTTCCTACAATGAGCAGTTCTTC. Its translation: CASSAQGQGSYNEQFF. The chain joins TRBV6-4 to TRBJ2-1; 8 nucleotides line up with TRBD1. Trimming took 4 bases from V and 1 from J; bases not matched to a gene: 6. Germline lookup yields CDR1 MRHNA and CDR2 SNTAGT. This CDR3 comprises 16 residues.

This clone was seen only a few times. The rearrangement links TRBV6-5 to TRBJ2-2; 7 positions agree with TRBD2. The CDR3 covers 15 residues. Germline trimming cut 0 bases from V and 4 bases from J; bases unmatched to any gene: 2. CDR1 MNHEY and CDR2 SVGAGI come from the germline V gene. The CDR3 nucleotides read TGTGCCAGCAGTTACTCGAAGCGGGGCACCGGGGAGCTGTTTTTT. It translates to CASSYSKRGTGELFF.

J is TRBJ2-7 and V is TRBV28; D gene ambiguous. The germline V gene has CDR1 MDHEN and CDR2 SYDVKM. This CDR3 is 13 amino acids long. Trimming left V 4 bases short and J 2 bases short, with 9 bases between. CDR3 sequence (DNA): TGTGCCAGCAGTTCCCATGTAACCTACGAGCAGTACTTC. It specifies CASSSHVTYEQYF.

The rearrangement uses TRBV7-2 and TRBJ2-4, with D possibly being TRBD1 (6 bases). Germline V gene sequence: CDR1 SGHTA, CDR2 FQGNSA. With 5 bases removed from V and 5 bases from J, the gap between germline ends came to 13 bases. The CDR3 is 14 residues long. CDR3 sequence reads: CASSPRAGENIQYF. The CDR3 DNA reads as TGTGCCAGCAGCCCGCGGGCAGGGGAAAACATTCAGTACTTC. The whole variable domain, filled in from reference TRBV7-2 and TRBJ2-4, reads GAGVSQSPSNKVTEKGKDVELRCDPISGHTALYWYRQSLGQGLEFLIYFQGNSAPDKSGLPSDRFSAERTGGSVSTLTIQRTQQEDSAVYLCASSPRAGENIQYFGAGTRLSVL.

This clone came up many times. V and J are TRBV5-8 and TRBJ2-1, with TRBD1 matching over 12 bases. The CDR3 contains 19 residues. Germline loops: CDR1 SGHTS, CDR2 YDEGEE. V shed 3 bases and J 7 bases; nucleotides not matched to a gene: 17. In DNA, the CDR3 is TGTGCCAGCAGCTCTGGAAGTGGATCCGGGACAGGGGGCTGGAATGAGCAGTTCTTC. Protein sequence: CASSSGSGSGTGGWNEQFF.

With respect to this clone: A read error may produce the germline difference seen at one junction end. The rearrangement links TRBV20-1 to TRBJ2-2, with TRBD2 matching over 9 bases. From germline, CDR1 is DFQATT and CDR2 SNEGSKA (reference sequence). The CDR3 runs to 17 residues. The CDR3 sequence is CSAVNRRGGSNTGEPFF. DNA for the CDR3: TGCAGTGCCGTCAACCGGCGGGGGGGCTCGAACACCGGGGAGCCGTTTTTT.

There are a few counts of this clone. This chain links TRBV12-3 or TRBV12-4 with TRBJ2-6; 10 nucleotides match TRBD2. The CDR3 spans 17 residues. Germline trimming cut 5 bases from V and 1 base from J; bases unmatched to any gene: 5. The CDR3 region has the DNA TGTGCCAGCAGTCGACTAGCGGGCTCTTCTGGGGCCAACGTCCTGACTTTC. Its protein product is CASSRLAGSSGANVLTF.

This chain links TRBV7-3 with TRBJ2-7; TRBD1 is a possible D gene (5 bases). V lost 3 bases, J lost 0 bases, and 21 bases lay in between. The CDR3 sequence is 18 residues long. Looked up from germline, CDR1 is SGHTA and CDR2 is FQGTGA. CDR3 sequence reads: CASSFLSETDRSSYEQYF. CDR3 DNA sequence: TGTGCCAGCAGCTTTCTCTCCGAGACAGACCGAAGCTCCTACGAGCAGTACTTC. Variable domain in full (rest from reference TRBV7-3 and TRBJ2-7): GAGVSQTPSNKVTEKGKYVELRCDPISGHTALYWYRQSLGQGPEFLIYFQGTGAADDSGLPNDRFFAVRPEGSVSTLKIQRTERGDSAVYLCASSFLSETDRSSYEQYFGPGTRLTVT.

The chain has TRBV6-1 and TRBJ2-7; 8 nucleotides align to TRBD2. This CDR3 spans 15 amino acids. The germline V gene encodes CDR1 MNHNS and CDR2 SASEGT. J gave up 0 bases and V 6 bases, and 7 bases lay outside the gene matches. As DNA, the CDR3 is TGTGCCAGCAGGACGGGAGGGGGAAGCTCCTACGAGCAGTACTTC. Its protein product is CASRTGGGSSYEQYF.

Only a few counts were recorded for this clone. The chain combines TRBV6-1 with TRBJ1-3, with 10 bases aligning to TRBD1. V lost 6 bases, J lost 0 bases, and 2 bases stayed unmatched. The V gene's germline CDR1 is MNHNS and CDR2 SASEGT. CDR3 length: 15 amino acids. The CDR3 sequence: CASRGQGSSGNTIYF. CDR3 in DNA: TGTGCCAGCAGGGGACAGGGGAGCTCTGGAAACACCATATATTTT.

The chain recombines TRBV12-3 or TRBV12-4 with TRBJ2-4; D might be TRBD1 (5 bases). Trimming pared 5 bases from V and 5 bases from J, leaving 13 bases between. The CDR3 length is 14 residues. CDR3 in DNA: TGTGCCAGCAGTCTCGGCTGGGGCGAAAACATTCAGTACTTC. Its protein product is CASSLGWGENIQYF.

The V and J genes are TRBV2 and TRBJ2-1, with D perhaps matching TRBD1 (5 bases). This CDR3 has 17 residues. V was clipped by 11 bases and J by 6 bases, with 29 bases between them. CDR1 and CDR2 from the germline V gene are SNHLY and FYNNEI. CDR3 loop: CAVPPPLGVQVRNEQFF. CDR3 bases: TGTGCCGTTCCCCCCCCGCTAGGGGTCCAAGTACGCAATGAGCAGTTCTTC.

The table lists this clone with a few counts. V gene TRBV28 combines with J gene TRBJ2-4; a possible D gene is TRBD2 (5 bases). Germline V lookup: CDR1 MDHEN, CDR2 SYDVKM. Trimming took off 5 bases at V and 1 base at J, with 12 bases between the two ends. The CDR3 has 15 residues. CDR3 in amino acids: CASSRRSGAKNIQYF. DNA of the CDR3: TGTGCCAGCAGTCGGAGGTCGGGGGCCAAAAACATTCAGTACTTC.

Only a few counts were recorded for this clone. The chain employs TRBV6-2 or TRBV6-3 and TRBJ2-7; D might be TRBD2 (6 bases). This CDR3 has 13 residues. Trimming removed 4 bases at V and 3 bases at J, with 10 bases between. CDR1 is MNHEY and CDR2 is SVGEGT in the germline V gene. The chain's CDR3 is CASSSRENYEQYF. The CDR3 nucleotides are TGTGCCAGCAGTTCCCGGGAGAACTACGAGCAGTACTTC.

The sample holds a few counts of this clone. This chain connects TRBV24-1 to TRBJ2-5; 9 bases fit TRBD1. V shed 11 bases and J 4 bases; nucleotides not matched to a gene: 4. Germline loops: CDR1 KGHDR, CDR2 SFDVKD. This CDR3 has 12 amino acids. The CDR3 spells CANRQGGETQYF. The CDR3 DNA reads TGTGCCAACAGACAGGGGGGAGAGACCCAGTACTTC.

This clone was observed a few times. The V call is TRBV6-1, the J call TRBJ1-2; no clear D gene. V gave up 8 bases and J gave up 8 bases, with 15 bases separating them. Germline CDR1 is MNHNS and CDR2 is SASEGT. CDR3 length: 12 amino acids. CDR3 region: CASFAPPWGYTF. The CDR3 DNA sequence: TGTGCCAGCTTCGCTCCCCCTTGGGGCTACACCTTC.

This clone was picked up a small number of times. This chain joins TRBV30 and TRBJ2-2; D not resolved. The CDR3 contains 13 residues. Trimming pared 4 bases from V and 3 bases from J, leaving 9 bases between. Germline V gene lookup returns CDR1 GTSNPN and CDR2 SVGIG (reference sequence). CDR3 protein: CAWKGFYTGELFF. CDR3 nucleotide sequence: TGTGCCTGGAAGGGATTTTACACCGGGGAGCTGTTTTTT.

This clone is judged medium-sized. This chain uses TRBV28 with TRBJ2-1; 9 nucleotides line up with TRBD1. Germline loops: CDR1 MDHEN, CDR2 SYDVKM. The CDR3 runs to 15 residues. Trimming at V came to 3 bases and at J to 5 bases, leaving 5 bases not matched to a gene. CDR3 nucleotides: TGTGCCAGCAGTTTGGGGGGACAGGGCGACAATGAGCAGTTCTTC. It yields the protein CASSLGGQGDNEQFF.

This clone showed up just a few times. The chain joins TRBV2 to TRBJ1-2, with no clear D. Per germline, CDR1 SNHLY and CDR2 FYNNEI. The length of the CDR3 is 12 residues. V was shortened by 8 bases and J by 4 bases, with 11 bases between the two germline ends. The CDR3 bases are TGTGCCAGCGGGTCCCTCACCTATGGCTACACCTTC. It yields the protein CASGSLTYGYTF.

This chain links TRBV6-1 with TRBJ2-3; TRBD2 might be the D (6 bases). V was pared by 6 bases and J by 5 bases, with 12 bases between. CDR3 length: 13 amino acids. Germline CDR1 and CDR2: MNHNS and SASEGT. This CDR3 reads CASSRRAVDTQYF. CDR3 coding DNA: TGTGCCAGCAGCCGGAGGGCCGTAGATACGCAGTATTTT.

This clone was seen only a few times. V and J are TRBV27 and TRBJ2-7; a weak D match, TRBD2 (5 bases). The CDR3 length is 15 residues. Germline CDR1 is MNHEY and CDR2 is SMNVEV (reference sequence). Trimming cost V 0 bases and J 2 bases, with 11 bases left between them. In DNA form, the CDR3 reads TGTGCCAGCAGTTTATCGATTGAGCGGACCTACGAGCAGTACTTC. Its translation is CASSLSIERTYEQYF.